This passage covers 13 T cell receptor beta chains from one sample sequenced in a study of T-cell memory formation after mild COVID-19 (dated by TCRdb to the early 2020s). Library method: 5' RACE. TCRdb records Illumina NovaSeq 6000 as the sequencer. TCRdb's own reprocessing of the public reads used fastp at Q25 and MiXCR and kept productive beta chains. CDR3 protein duplicates are merged, each entry listing the most common genes and DNA. In all, the sample holds roughly 220,000 distinct CDR3 sequences, and over 9.5% of those were seen once. The top ten hold 3.5% of the sample. Sequenced: PBMCs or a T cell subset sorted from them (not recorded which). Receptors originate from a young man who had mild COVID-19 (a few samples of this study predate the infection). The sample titles of this study are shuffled in the database, so cell type and time point are left out; the donor was told from shared clones.

This chain uses TRBV20-1 with TRBJ1-1, with no clear D. The germline V and J ends were trimmed by 0 bases and 0 bases, with 5 bases remaining between them. The CDR3 has 13 amino acids. Germline V lookup: CDR1 DFQATT, CDR2 SNEGSKA (reference sequence). The CDR3 DNA is TGCAGTGCTAGAGAGGGGATGAACACTGAAGCTTTCTTT. It specifies CSAREGMNTEAFF.

This clonotype was detected ten times or more. The rearrangement joins TRBV7-8 to TRBJ1-2, with a tentative D call TRBD1 (5 bases). From germline, CDR1 is SGHVS and CDR2 FQNEAQ. With 1 base removed from V and 0 bases from J, the gap between germline ends came to 9 bases. This CDR3 is 15 amino acids long. This CDR3 is CASSLGGWTNYGYTF. The CDR3 DNA is TGTGCCAGCAGCTTAGGGGGCTGGACTAACTATGGCTACACCTTC.

This chain connects TRBV4-2 to TRBJ2-5, with D possibly matching TRBD2 (5 bases). The V end lost 0 bases, the J end lost 5 bases, and 10 bases lay between the germline ends. CDR1 and CDR2 from the germline V gene are LGHNA and YNFKEQ. The CDR3 contains 14 residues. The CDR3 nucleotides are TGTGCCAGCAGCCAAGAGGACCCGGGGGAGACCCAGTACTTC. Protein: CASSQEDPGETQYF.

Notes on this clonotype: The junction departs from germline at one end; a sequencing error may be responsible. V is TRBV10-2 and J is TRBJ1-5; weak D call: TRBD1 (6 bases). This CDR3 has 12 amino acids. Germline-derived CDR1 and CDR2 are WSHSY and SAAADI. DNA for the CDR3: TGCGCCAGCAGCGGGGGGCGGAAGCCCCATCATTTT. It yields the protein CASSGGRKPHHF.

Only a few counts were recorded for this clonotype. The chain joins TRBV7-2 to TRBJ1-3, with D tentatively TRBD1 (5 bases). The CDR3 is made up of 13 amino acids. V was trimmed by 2 bases and J by 4 bases, leaving 6 bases between them. From germline, CDR1 is SGHTA and CDR2 FQGNSA. CDR3 sequence: CASSLWGGNTIYF. Written as DNA, the CDR3 is TGTGCCAGCAGCTTATGGGGGGGAAACACCATATATTTT. Filled out from reference TRBV7-2 and TRBJ1-3, the complete variable domain reads GAGVSQSPSNKVTEKGKDVELRCDPISGHTALYWYRQSLGQGLEFLIYFQGNSAPDKSGLPSDRFSAERTGGSVSTLTIQRTQQEDSAVYLCASSLWGGNTIYFGEGSWLTVV.

This clonotype was counted once. The rearrangement joins TRBV18 to TRBJ2-3; 7 bases agree with TRBD1. The CDR3 loop spans 16 amino acids. Unmatched junction bases numbered 9, after V lost 6 bases and J lost 0 bases. Germline values: CDR1 KGHSH, CDR2 LQKENI. The CDR3 nucleotides read TGTGCCAGCTCCCCATATCAGGACAGGAGCACAGATACGCAGTATTTT. Amino acids: CASSPYQDRSTDTQYF. The full variable domain, completed using reference TRBV18 and TRBJ2-3, is NAGVMQNPRHLVRRRGQEARLRCSPMKGHSHVYWYRQLPEEGLKFMVYLQKENIIDESGMPKERFSAEFPKEGPSILRIQQVVRGDSAAYFCASSPYQDRSTDTQYFGPGTRLTVL.

This clonotype was counted only a few times. The chain joins TRBV5-1 to TRBJ1-4; the D is unclear. The CDR3 covers 15 residues. CDR1 and CDR2 from the germline V gene are SGHRS and YFSETQ. V was cut by 0 bases and J by 6 bases, with 12 bases left in between. The CDR3 DNA sequence: TGCGCCAGCAGCTTGGTTCCGGGATCGGATGAAAAACTGTTTTTT. Translated: CASSLVPGSDEKLFF. The variable domain in full, with the rest retrieved from reference TRBV5-1 and TRBJ1-4, is KAGVTQTPRYLIKTRGQQVTLSCSPISGHRSVSWYQQTPGQGLQFLFEYFSETQRNKGNFPGRFSGRQFSNSRSEMNVSTLELGDSALYLCASSLVPGSDEKLFFGSGTQLSVL.

The chain is built from TRBV7-2 and TRBJ1-3; 8 positions agree with TRBD1. There are 13 residues in the CDR3. The V gene's germline CDR1 is SGHTA and CDR2 FQGNSA. Unmatched junction bases numbered 4, after V lost 5 bases and J lost 7 bases. The CDR3 bases are TGTGCCAGCAGCCGATACAGGGGGAACACCATATATTTT. Translated: CASSRYRGNTIYF.

This clonotype has ten or more counts. The chain is built from TRBV7-2 and TRBJ2-7, with a possible D match to TRBD2 (6 bases). The CDR3 has 13 residues. CDR1 and CDR2 (germline): SGHTA, FQGNSA. V lost 7 bases and J lost 7, with 17 bases in between. CDR3 coding DNA: TGTGCCAGCACCCAGACGGGAGCGAGAGAGCAGTACTTC. Translated: CASTQTGAREQYF.

The rearrangement uses TRBV6-5 and TRBJ1-1; the match to TRBD1 covers 10 bases. Losses at the gene ends were 2 bases for V and 4 bases for J; bases not matched to a gene: 4. CDR3 length: 15 residues. Germline values: CDR1 MNHEY, CDR2 SVGAGI. The CDR3 DNA reads TGTGCCAGCAGTTACCGACAGGGGGCGGGCACTGAAGCTTTCTTT. This translates into CASSYRQGAGTEAFF.

The chain recombines TRBV4-1 with TRBJ2-7; D ambiguous. Trimming left V 0 bases short and J 4 bases short, with 13 bases between. The germline V gene has CDR1 MGHRA and CDR2 YSYEKL. The CDR3 consists of 15 residues. CDR3 bases: TGCGCCAGCAGCCAAGAGGCCGCACCGGGTTACGAGCAGTACTTC. Protein: CASSQEAAPGYEQYF.

This rearrangement joins TRBV6-2 or TRBV6-3 to TRBJ2-3, with D unclear. Germline lookup yields CDR1 MNHEY and CDR2 SVGEGT. This CDR3 contains 12 residues. V was shortened by 5 bases and J by 6 bases, with 9 bases between the two germline ends. The CDR3 region has the DNA TGTGCCAGCAGTCCCTCCCTGGATACGCAGTATTTT. This encodes CASSPSLDTQYF.

The sample holds many counts of this clonotype. The chain has TRBV29-1 and TRBJ2-1; D call uncertain. The length of the CDR3 is 16 residues. The V end was cut by 3 bases, the J end by 0 bases, with 15 bases between. Germline V gene data show CDR1 as SQVTM and CDR2 as ANQGSEA. The CDR3 reads CSVDMRDTSSYNEQFF. DNA for the CDR3: TGCAGCGTTGATATGAGAGATACGAGCTCCTACAATGAGCAGTTCTTC.